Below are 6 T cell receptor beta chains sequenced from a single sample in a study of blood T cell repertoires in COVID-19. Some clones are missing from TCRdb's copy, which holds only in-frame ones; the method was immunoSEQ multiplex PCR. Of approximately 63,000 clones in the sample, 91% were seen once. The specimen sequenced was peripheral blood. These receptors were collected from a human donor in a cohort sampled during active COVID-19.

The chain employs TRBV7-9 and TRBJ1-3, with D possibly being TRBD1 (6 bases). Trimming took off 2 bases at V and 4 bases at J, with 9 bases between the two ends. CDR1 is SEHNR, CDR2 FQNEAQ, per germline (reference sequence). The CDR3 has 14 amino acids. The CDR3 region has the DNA TGTGCCAGCAGCTTAAGTCAGGGGGGAAACACCATATATTTT. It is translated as CASSLSQGGNTIYF.

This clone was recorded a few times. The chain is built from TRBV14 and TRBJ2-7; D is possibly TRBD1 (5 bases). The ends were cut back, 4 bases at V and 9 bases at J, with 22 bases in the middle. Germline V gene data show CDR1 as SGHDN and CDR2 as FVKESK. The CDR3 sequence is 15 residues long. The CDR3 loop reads CASSPAQGSGMGQYF. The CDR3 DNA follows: TGTGCCAGCAGCCCAGCCCAGGGTTCGGGTATGGGGCAGTACTTC.

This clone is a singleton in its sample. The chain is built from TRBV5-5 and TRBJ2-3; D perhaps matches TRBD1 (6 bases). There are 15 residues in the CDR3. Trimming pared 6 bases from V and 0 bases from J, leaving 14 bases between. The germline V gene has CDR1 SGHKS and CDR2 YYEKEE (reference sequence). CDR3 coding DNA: TGTGCCAGCAACGGGTTGGGACAAAGCACAGATACGCAGTATTTT. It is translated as CASNGLGQSTDTQYF.

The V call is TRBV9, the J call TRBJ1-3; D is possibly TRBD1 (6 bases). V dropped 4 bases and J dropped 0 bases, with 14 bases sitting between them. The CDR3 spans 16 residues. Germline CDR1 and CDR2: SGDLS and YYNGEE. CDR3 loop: CASSQEGGFSGNTIYF. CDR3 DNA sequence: TGTGCCAGCAGCCAAGAAGGGGGATTCTCTGGAAACACCATATATTTT.

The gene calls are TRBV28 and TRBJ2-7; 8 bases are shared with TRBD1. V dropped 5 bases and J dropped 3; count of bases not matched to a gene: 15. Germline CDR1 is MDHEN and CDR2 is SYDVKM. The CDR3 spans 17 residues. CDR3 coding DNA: TGTGCCAGCAGTCCCCTGGGGACAGGCTTACTGTACTACGAGCAGTACTTC. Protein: CASSPLGTGLLYYEQYF.

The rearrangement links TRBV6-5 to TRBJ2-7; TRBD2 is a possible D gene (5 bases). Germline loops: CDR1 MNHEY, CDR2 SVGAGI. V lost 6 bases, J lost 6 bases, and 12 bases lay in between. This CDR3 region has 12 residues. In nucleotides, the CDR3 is TGTGCCAGCAGAGAGGGCTCGGGCGAGCAGTACTTC. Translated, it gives CASREGSGEQYF.